Listed below are T cell receptor beta chains from one sample, sequenced in a study of blood T cell repertoires in COVID-19. Method: immunoSEQ multiplex PCR; TCRdb's copy keeps in-frame clones and lacks some. Of 95,000 to 120,000 clones in the sample, about four fifths are singletons; the top ten hold roughly 4.1%. The specimen was peripheral blood. The receptors were sampled from a woman aged 70 to 79 with acute or convalescent COVID-19. The CDR3 runs from the conserved cysteine through the conserved F or W. The D gene is left open where the match is weak. A row's size may be missing; if present it is once, few, many or a size class.

TRBJ1-2 TRBV6-5 few - TGTGCCAGCAGTCAAATCAGGGGTTATACCTATGGCTACACCTTC CASSQIRGYTYGYTF
TRBJ1-1 TRBV2 - TRBD1 TGTGCCAGCAGTGGGGCCAGGGGGTTCGCTGAAGCTTTCTTT CASSGARGFAEAFF
TRBJ2-3 TRBV5-1 - TRBD2 TGCGCCAGCAGCTGGACTAGCGGGAGTGATACGCAGTATTTT CASSWTSGSDTQYF
TRBJ1-2 TRBV10-1 - TRBD1 TGCGCCAGCGTCTCCGGGACAGAGTTTTCTAACTATGGCTACACCTTC CASVSGTEFSNYGYTF
TRBJ2-7 TRBV6-5 - - TGTGCCAGCAGCCTACTTGGGAGCGGCTACGAGCAGTACTTC CASSLLGSGYEQYF
TRBJ1-1 TRBV30 - - TGTGCCTGGAGTGGCGGGCAGATGAACACTGAAGCTTTCTTT CAWSGGQMNTEAFF
TRBJ2-3 TRBV2 once - TGTGCCAGCAGAATCGCAGATACGCAGTATTTT CASRIADTQYF
TRBJ1-1 TRBV6-5 - - TGTGCCTCAACCCGGGACAAGAACACTGAAGCTTTCTTT CASTRDKNTEAFF
TRBJ1-4 TRBV28 - TRBD1 TGTGCCAGCGTGACAGGGGGTAGTGAAAAACTGTTTTTT CASVTGGSEKLFF
TRBJ2-1 TRBV4-1 - - TGCGCCAGCAGCCAGGAGACTACTAGGGCCTACAATGAGCAGTTCTTC CASSQETTRAYNEQFF
TRBJ2-5 TRBV5-1 - - TGCGCCAGCAGCTGGGCGTCCGGACTGCCCTGGGAAGAGACCCAGTACTTC CASSWASGLPWEETQYF
TRBJ1-5 TRBV29-1 - - TGCAGCGTTGAAGTACAGCCCAATCAGCCCCAGCATTTT CSVEVQPNQPQHF
TRBJ2-7 TRBV5-8 - - TGTGCCAGCAGCCCTGCTCCGGGGAGATACGAGCAGTACTTC CASSPAPGRYEQYF
TRBJ2-7 TRBV3-1/TRBV3-2 - - TGTGCCAGCAGCCAAGACAGGGTCGGGTCCTACGAGCAGTACTTC CASSQDRVGSYEQYF
TRBJ2-5 TRBV5-1 - TRBD1 TGCGCCAGCAGCTGGGGGACAGTCCAAGAGACCCAGTACTTC CASSWGTVQETQYF
TRBJ1-2 TRBV7-2 - TRBD1 TGTGCCAGCAGCTTTTTGACCAACAGGGGTCGGGGCTATGGCTACACCTTC CASSFLTNRGRGYGYTF
TRBJ2-7 TRBV9 - - TGTGCCAGCAGCTTCGGGGTAGCCCGTAACTACGAGCAGTACTTC CASSFGVARNYEQYF
TRBJ2-2 TRBV16 - - TGTGCCAGCAGCCGGCAAAGACAGCCCTTGGCCGGGGAGCTGTTTTTT CASSRQRQPLAGELFF
TRBJ2-1 TRBV11-2 - TRBD2 TGTGCCAGCAGCAAGAGTGCCGGGACTAGCGGGAACAATGAGCAGTTCTTC CASSKSAGTSGNNEQFF
TRBJ1-2 TRBV19 - - TGTGCCAGTAGTGCCCGCGGGGCCTATGGCTACACCTTC CASSARGAYGYTF
TRBJ1-1 TRBV7-9 - TRBD1 TGTGCCAGCAGCCAGGCGACAGGGGGGCTAAACACTGAAGCTTTCTTT CASSQATGGLNTEAFF
TRBJ1-2 TRBV28 - - TGTGCCAGCACCCGGGTACGGGGGTGGGTAGGCTACACCTTC CASTRVRGWVGYTF
TRBJ2-3 TRBV4-1 few - TGCGCCAGCAGCTCAATCACAGATACGCAGTATTTT CASSSITDTQYF
TRBJ2-5 TRBV10-2 - - TGCGCCAGCAGCTTTATGGAGGGCCTTCAAGAGACCCAGTACTTC CASSFMEGLQETQYF
TRBJ2-5 TRBV24-1 - TRBD2 TGTGCCACCAGTGATTCGCAGGCCCCGGGGGGGGAGACCCAGTACTTC CATSDSQAPGGETQYF
TRBJ2-7 TRBV29-1 - TRBD2 TGCAGCGTTGAAGACAGGAGGGGAGGGGCCTACGAGCAGTACTTC CSVEDRRGGAYEQYF
TRBJ1-4 TRBV18 - - TGTGCCAGCTCACTCGACGGAGCTAATGAAAAACTGTTTTTT CASSLDGANEKLFF
TRBJ1-4 TRBV28 - - TGTGCCAGCATTCAGGCAGGGGAGGGGGAAAAACTGTTTTTT CASIQAGEGEKLFF